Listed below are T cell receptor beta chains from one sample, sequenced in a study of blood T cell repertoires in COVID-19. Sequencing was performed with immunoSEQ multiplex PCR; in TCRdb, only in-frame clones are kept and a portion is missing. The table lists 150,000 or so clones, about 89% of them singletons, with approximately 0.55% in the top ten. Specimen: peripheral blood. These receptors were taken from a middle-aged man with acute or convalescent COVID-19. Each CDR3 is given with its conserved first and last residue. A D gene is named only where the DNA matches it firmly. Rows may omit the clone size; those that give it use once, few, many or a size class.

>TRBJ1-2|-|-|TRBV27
CASTPSLGVNYGYTF
TGTGCCAGCACACCGTCGCTAGGGGTTAACTATGGCTACACCTTC
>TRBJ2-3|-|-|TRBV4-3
CASSLGTTDTQYF
TGCGCCAGCAGCCTCGGGACTACAGATACGCAGTATTTT
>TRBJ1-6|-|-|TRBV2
CASSEGRANSPLHF
TGTGCCAGCAGTGAAGGCAGGGCGAATTCACCCCTCCACTTT
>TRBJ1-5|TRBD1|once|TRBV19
CASSPNRGVFSNQPQHF
TGTGCCAGTAGTCCCAACAGGGGCGTCTTTAGCAATCAGCCCCAGCATTTT
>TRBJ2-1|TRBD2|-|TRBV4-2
CASSQELAGGPPYNEQFF
TGTGCCAGCAGCCAAGAACTAGCGGGAGGGCCTCCCTACAATGAGCAGTTCTTC
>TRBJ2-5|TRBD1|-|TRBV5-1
CASSPGQVQETQYF
TGCGCCAGCAGCCCCGGACAGGTCCAAGAGACCCAGTACTTC
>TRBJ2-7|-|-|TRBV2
CASSEASPKDYEQYF
TGTGCCAGCAGTGAGGCTAGCCCGAAAGACTACGAGCAGTACTTC
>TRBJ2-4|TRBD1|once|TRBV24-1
CATSEPTGVFQYF
TGTGCCACCAGTGAGCCCACAGGGGTTTTTCAGTACTTC
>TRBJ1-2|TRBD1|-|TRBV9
CASSATSGTVYGYTF
TGTGCCAGCAGCGCCACCTCCGGGACAGTCTATGGCTACACCTTC
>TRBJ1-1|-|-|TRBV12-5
CASGQEDQVVFF
TGTGCTAGTGGTCAGGAGGACCAAGTAGTTTTCTTT
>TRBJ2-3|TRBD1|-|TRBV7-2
CASSLLTGVEDTQYF
TGTGCCAGCAGCTTATTGACAGGGGTGGAAGATACGCAGTATTTT
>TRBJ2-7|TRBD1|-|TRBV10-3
CAISDRTGGTYEQYF
TGTGCCATCAGTGACCGGACAGGGGGCACATACGAGCAGTACTTC
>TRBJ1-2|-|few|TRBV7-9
CASTDWRDQRPLYTF
TGTGCCAGCACCGACTGGAGGGATCAAAGGCCACTCTACACCTTC
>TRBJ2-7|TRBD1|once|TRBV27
CASSFDRDYEQYF
TGTGCCAGCAGTTTCGACAGGGACTACGAGCAGTACTTC
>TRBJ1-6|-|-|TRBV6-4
CASRREVNSPLHF
TGTGCCAGCAGGAGGGAAGTTAATTCACCCCTCCACTTT
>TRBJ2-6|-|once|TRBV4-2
CASSQDTSSGANVLTF
TGTGCCAGCAGCCAAGATACAAGCTCTGGGGCCAACGTCCTGACTTTC
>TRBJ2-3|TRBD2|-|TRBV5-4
CASPALADRDTQYF
TGTGCCAGCCCCGCTCTAGCGGACCGGGATACGCAGTATTTT
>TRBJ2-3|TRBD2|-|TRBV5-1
CASSPRTRLATIQTDLTDTQYF
TGCGCCAGCAGCCCCAGAACTCGACTAGCGACTATACAAACCGACCTCACAGATACGCAGTATTTT
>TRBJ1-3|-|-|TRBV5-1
CASRLDSPGNTIYF
TGCGCCAGCAGGTTAGACAGCCCGGGAAACACCATATATTTT
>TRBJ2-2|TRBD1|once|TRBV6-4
CARNPGQLNTGELFF
TGTGCCAGGAACCCGGGACAGTTGAACACCGGGGAGCTGTTTTTT
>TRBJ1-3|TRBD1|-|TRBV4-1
CASSPGQSSGNTIYF
TGCGCCAGCAGCCCGGGACAGAGCTCTGGAAACACCATATATTTT
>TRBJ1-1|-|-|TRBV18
CASSTTAPNPDTEAFF
TGTGCCAGCTCAACGACAGCTCCCAACCCAGACACTGAAGCTTTCTTT
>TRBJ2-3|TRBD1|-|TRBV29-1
CSVERTGGAADTQYF
TGCAGCGTTGAAAGGACAGGGGGCGCTGCAGATACGCAGTATTTT
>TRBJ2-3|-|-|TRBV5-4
CASSNPRTEFTDTQYF
TGTGCCAGCAGCAATCCCCGGACAGAATTCACAGATACGCAGTATTTT
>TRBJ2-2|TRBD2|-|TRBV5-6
CASSLRLAGGFTGELFF
TGTGCCAGCAGCTTGAGACTAGCGGGGGGCTTCACCGGGGAGCTGTTTTTT
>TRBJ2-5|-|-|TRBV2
CASSEALGRGETQYF
TGTGCCAGCAGTGAAGCGCTCGGCAGGGGAGAGACCCAGTACTTC
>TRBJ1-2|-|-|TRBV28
CASSLSGQPSYGYTF
TGTGCCAGCAGTTTATCCGGACAACCGAGCTATGGCTACACCTTC
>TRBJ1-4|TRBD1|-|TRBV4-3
CASSQVIGTGTNEKLFF
TGCGCCAGCAGCCAAGTTATAGGGACAGGAACTAATGAAAAACTGTTTTTT
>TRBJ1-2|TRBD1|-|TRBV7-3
CASSLTGTDGYTF
TGTGCCAGCAGCTTAACTGGGACAGATGGCTACACCTTC
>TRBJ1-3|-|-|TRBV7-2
CASSLALAGNTIYF
TGTGCCAGCAGCTTAGCCCTTGCTGGAAACACCATATATTTT
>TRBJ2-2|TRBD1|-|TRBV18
CASSLRGTGIEIKNTGELFF
TGTGCCAGCTCACTTCGTGGGACAGGGATTGAGATCAAGAACACCGGGGAGCTGTTTTTT
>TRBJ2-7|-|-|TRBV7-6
CASSSRETKGYEQYF
TGTGCCAGCAGTTCCCGGGAGACCAAGGGCTACGAGCAGTACTTC